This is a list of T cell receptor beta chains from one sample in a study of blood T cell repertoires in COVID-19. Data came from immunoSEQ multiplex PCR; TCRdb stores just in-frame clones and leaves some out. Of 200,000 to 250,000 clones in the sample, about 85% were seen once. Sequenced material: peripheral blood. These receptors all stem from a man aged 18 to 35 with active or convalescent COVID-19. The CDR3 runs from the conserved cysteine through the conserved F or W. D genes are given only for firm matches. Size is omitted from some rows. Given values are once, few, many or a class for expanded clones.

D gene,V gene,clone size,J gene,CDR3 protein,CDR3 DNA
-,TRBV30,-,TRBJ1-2,CAWSPGPSVKF,TGTGCCTGGAGTCCAGGGCCTTCGGTGAAATTC
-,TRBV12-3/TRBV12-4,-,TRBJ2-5,CASRLRDSETQYF,TGTGCCAGCAGACTCCGGGACTCGGAGACCCAGTACTTC
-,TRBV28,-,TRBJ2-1,CASSMGGYHNGVQFF,TGTGCCAGCAGTATGGGCGGTTATCACAACGGGGTGCAGTTCTTC
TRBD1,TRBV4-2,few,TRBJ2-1,CASSPNRGSYNEQFF,TGTGCCAGCAGCCCTAACAGGGGCTCCTACAATGAGCAGTTCTTC
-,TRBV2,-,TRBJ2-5,CASGYQETQYF,TGTGCATCGGGGTACCAAGAGACCCAGTACTTC
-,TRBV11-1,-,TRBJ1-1,CASSLVSGTEAFF,TGTGCCAGCAGCTTAGTTTCAGGCACTGAAGCTTTCTTT
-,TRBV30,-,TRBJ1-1,CAWSAPPRMNTEAFF,TGTGCCTGGAGTGCCCCGCCGAGGATGAACACTGAAGCTTTCTTT
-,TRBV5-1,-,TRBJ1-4,CASSYGKGDEKLFF,TGCGCCAGCAGCTACGGAAAGGGGGATGAAAAACTGTTTTTT
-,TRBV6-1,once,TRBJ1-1,CASSEGTPLNTEAFF,TGTGCCAGCAGTGAAGGGACACCGTTGAACACTGAAGCTTTCTTT
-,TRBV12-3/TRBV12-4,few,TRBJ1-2,CASSLWHYGYTF,TGTGCCAGCAGTTTATGGCACTATGGCTACACCTTC
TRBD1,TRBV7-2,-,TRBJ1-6,CASSLAAGGNSPLHF,TGTGCCAGCAGCTTAGCAGCAGGGGGCAATTCACCCCTCCACTTT
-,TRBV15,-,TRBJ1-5,CATSRAVQQNQPQHF,TGTGCCACCAGCAGAGCGGTTCAACAGAATCAGCCCCAGCATTTT
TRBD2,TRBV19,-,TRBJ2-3,CASSKGLAGVSTDTQYF,TGTGCCAGTAGTAAGGGACTAGCGGGGGTAAGCACAGATACGCAGTATTTT
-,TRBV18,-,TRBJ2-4,CASSPESSRDIQYF,TGTGCCAGCTCACCAGAGAGTTCGAGGGACATTCAGTACTTC
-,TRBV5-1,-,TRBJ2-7,CASSLGGTAGYEQYF,TGCGCCAGCAGCTTGGGGGGGACGGCGGGGTACGAGCAGTACTTC
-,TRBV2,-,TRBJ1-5,CASRIRQGRNQPQHF,TGTGCCAGCAGGATAAGGCAGGGAAGAAATCAGCCCCAGCATTTT
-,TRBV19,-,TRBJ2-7,CASSIRTNSYEQYF,TGTGCCAGTAGTATCAGGACAAATTCCTACGAGCAGTACTTC
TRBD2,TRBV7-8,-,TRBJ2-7,CASLLRLGGREGPSYEQYF,TGTGCCAGTCTCCTCAGGCTAGGAGGGCGGGAGGGCCCGTCCTACGAGCAGTACTTC
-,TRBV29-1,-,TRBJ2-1,CSVEGRGRSYNEQFF,TGCAGCGTTGAAGGGAGGGGGCGATCCTACAATGAGCAGTTCTTC
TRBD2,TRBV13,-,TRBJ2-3,CASSPGGLDTDTQYF,TGTGCCAGCAGCCCGGGGGGACTAGACACAGATACGCAGTATTTT
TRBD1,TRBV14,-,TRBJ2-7,CASSPMTGGGEQYF,TGTGCCAGCAGTCCGATGACAGGGGGAGGCGAGCAGTACTTC
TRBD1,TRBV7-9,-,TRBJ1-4,CASSATGGWGTEKLFF,TGTGCCAGCAGCGCGACAGGGGGCTGGGGTACGGAAAAACTGTTTTTT
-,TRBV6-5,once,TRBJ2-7,CASSYRGIAPYEQYF,TGTGCCAGCAGTTACAGGGGGATAGCTCCCTACGAGCAGTACTTC
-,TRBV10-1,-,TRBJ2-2,CASSGLANTGELFF,TGCGCCAGCAGCGGTCTAGCCAACACCGGGGAGCTGTTTTTT
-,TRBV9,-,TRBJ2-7,CASSVGDTTYEQYF,TGTGCCAGCAGCGTAGGGGACACCACCTACGAGCAGTACTTC
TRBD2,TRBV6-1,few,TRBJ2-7,CASSEFRSGSYYEQYF,TGTGCCAGCAGTGAATTTAGGAGCGGGAGTTATTACGAGCAGTACTTC
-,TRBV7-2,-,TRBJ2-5,CASSYTGFETQYF,TGTGCCAGCAGCTATACAGGGTTCGAGACCCAGTACTTC
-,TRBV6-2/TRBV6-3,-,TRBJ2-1,CASSLRTDYNEQFF,TGTGCCAGCAGTCTCAGGACTGACTACAATGAGCAGTTCTTC
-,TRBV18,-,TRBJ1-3,CASSLQASSGNTIYF,TGTGCCAGCTCACTACAGGCGAGCTCTGGAAACACCATATATTTT